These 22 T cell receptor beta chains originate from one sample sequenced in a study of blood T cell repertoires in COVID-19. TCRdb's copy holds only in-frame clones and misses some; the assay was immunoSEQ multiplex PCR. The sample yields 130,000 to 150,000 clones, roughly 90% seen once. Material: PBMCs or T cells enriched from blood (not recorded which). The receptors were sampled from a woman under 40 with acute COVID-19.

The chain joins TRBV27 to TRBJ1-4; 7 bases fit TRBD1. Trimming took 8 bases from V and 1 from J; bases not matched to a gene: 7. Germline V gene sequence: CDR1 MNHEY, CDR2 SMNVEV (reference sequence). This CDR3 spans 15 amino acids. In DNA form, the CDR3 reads TGTGCCAGCGTGAGGCAGGGGGGAACTAATGAAAAACTGTTTTTT. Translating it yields CASVRQGGTNEKLFF.

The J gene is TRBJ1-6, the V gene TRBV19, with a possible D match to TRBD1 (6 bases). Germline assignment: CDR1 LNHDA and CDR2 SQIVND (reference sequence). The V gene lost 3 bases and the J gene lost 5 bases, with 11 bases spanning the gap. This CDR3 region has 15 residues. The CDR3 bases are TGTGCCAGTAGTATTGGGGACATCGATAATTCACCCCTCCACTTT. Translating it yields CASSIGDIDNSPLHF.

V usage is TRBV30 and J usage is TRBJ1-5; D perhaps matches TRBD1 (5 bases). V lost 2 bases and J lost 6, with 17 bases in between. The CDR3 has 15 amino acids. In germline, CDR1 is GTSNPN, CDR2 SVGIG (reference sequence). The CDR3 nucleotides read TGTGCCTGGAGTACCTTAGGGGCCGGCGGTCAGCCCCAGCATTTT. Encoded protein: CAWSTLGAGGQPQHF.

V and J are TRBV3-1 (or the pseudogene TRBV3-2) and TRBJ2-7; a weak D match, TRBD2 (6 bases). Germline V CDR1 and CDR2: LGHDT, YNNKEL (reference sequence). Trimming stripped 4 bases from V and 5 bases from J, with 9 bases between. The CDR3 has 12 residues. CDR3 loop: CASSPPGDEQYF. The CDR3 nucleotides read TGTGCCAGCAGCCCACCGGGGGACGAGCAGTACTTC.

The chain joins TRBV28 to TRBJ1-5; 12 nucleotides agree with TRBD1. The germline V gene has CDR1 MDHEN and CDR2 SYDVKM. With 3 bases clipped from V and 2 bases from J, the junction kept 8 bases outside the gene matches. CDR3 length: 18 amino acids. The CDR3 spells CASSFRDRGPWGNQPQHF. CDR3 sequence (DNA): TGTGCCAGCAGTTTTAGGGACAGGGGGCCATGGGGCAATCAGCCCCAGCATTTT.

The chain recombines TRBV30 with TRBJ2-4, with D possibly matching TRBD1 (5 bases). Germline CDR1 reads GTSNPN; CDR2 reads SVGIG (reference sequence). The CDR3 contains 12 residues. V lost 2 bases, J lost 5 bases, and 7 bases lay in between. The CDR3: CAWSSRENIQYF. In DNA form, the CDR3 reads TGTGCCTGGAGTTCCAGGGAAAACATTCAGTACTTC.

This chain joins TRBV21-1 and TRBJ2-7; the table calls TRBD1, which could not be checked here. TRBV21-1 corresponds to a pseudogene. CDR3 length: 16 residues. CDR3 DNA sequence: TGTGCCAGCAGCAAAGGTAGGGGCAGGGGGATCTACGAGCAGTACTTC. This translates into CASSKGRGRGIYEQYF.

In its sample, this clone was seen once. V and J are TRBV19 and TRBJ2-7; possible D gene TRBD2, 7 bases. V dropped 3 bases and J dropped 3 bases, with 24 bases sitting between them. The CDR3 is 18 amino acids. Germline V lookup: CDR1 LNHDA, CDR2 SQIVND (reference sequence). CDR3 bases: TGTGCCAGTAGTATCCGGGACGGGGGGCGAGGGGATCACTACGAGCAGTACTTC. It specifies CASSIRDGGRGDHYEQYF. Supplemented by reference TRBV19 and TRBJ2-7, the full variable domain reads DGGITQSPKYLFRKEGQNVTLSCEQNLNHDAMYWYRQDPGQGLRLIYYSQIVNDFQKGDIAEGYSVSREKKESFPLTVTSAQKNPTAFYLCASSIRDGGRGDHYEQYFGPGTRLTVT.

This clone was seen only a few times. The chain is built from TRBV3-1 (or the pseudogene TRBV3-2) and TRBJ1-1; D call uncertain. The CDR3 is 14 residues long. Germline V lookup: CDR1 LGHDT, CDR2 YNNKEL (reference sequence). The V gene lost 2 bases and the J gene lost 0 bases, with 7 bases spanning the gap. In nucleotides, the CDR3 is TGTGCCAGCAGCCAATCAATTCTGAACACTGAAGCTTTCTTT. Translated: CASSQSILNTEAFF.

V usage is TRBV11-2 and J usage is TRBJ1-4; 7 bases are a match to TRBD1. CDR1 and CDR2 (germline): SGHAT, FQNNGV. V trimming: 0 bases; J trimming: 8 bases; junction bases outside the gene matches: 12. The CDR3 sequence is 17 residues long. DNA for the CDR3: TGTGCCAGCAGCTTAGATTTCCCCTCGACAGGGAGCGAAAAACTGTTTTTT. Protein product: CASSLDFPSTGSEKLFF.

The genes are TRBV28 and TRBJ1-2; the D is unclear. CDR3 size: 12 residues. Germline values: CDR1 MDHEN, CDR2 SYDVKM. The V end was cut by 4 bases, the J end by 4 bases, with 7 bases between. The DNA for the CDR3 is TGTGCCAGCAGTTGGGAGACCTATGGCTACACCTTC. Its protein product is CASSWETYGYTF.

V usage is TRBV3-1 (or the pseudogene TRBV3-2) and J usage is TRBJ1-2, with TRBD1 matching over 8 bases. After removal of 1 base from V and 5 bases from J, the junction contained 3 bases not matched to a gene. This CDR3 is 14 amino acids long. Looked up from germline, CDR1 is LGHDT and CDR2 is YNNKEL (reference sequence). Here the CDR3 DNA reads TGTGCCAGCAGCCAAGGCCAGGGGGCATATGGCTACACCTTC. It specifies CASSQGQGAYGYTF.

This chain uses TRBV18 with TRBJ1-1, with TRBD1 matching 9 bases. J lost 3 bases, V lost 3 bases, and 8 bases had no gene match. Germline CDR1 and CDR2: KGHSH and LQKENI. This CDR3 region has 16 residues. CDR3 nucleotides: TGTGCCAGCTCACCCGGGACAGGGTATTGGGACACTGAAGCTTTCTTT. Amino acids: CASSPGTGYWDTEAFF.

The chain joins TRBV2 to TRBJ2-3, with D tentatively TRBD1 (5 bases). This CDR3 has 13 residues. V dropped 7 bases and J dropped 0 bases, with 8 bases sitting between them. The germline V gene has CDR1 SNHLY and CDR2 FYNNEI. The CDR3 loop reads CASTRASTDTQYF. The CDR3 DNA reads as TGTGCCAGCACCAGGGCCAGCACAGATACGCAGTATTTT.

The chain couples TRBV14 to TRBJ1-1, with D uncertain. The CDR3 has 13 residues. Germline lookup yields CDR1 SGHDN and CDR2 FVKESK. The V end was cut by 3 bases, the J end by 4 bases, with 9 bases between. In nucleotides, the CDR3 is TGTGCCAGCAGCCATTTAGCGGGCACTGAAGCTTTCTTT. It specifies CASSHLAGTEAFF. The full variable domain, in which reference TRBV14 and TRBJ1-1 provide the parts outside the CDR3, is EAGVTQFPSHSVIEKGQTVTLRCDPISGHDNLYWYRRVMGKEIKFLLHFVKESKQDESGMPNNRFLAERTGGTYSTLKVQPAELEDSGVYFCASSHLAGTEAFFGQGTRLTVV.

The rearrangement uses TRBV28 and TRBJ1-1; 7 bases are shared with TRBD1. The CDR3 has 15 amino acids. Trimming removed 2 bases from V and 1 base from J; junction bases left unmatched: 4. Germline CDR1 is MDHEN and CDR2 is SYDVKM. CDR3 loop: CASSLQGVWNTEAFF. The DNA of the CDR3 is TGTGCCAGCAGTTTACAGGGGGTATGGAACACTGAAGCTTTCTTT. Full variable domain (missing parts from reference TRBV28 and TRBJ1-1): DVKVTQSSRYLVKRTGEKVFLECVQDMDHENMFWYRQDPGLGLRLIYFSYDVKMKEKGDIPEGYSVSREKKERFSLILESASTNQTSMYLCASSLQGVWNTEAFFGQGTRLTVV.

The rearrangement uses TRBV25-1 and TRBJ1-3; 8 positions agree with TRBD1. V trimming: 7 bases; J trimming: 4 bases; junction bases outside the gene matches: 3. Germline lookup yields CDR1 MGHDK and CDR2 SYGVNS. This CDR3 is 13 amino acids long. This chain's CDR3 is CASKQGAGNTIYF. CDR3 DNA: TGTGCCAGCAAGCAGGGGGCGGGAAACACCATATATTTT.

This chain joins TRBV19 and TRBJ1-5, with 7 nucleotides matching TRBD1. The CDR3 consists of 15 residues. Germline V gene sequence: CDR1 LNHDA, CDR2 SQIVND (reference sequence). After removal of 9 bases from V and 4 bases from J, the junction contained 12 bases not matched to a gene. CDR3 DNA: TGTGCCAGCGGTACGACAGGGTTTGGGAATCAGCCCCAGCATTTT. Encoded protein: CASGTTGFGNQPQHF.

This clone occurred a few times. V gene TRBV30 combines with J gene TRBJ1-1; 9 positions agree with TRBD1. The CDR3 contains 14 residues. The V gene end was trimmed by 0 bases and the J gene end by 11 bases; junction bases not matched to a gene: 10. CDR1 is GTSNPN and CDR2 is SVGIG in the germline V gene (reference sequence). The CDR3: CAWSVRGTGSMAFF. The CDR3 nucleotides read TGTGCCTGGAGTGTACGTGGGACAGGGAGTATGGCTTTCTTT.

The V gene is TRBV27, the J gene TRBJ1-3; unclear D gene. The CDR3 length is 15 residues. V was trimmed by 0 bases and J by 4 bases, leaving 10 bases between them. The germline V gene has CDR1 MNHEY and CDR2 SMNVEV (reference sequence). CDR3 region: CASSLSAALGNTIYF. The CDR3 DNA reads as TGTGCCAGCAGTTTATCGGCAGCGCTCGGAAACACCATATATTTT.

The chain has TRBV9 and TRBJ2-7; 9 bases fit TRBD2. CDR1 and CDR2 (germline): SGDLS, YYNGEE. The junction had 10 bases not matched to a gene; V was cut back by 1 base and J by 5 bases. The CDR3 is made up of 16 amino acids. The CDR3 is CASSVRAGGVPDEQYF. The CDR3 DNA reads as TGTGCCAGCAGCGTACGGGCGGGAGGGGTGCCCGACGAGCAGTACTTC.

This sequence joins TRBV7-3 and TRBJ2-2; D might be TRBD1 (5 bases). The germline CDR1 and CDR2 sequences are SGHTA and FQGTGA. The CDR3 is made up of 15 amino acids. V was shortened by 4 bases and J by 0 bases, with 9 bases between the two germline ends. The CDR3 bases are TGTGCCAGCAGCTGGATAGGGGCGAACACCGGGGAGCTGTTTTTT. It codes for CASSWIGANTGELFF.